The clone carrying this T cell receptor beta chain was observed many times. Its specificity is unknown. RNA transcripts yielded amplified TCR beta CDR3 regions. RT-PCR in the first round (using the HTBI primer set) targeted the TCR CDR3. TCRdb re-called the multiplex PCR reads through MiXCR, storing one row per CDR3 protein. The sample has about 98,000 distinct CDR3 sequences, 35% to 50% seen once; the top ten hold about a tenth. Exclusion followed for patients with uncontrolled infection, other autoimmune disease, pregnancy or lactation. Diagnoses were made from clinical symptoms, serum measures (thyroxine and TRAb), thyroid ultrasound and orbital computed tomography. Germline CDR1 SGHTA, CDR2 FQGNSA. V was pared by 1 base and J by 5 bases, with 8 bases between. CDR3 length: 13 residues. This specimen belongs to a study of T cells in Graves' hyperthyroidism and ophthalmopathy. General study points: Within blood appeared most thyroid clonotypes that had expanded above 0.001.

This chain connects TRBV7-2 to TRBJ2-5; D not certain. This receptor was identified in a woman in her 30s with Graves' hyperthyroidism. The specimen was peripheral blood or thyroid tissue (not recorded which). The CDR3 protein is CASSLGVRETQYF. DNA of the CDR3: TGTGCCAGCAGCTTAGGGGTTCGGGAGACCCAGTACTTC.